One and the same sample provided the 22 T cell receptor beta chains below, sequenced in a study of cytomegalovirus exposure and HLA in healthy donors. Researchers ran the PCR with 60 Vbeta and 13 Jbeta primers. Measured with immunoSEQ multiplex PCR; TCRdb has only the in-frame clones, and not every one. The sample consists of about 210,000 clones, roughly 85% of them appearing once. The sequencing sample was made of PBMCs. The source is a male donor in good health and CMV-seronegative.

This clone was counted a few times. The chain joins TRBV7-9 to TRBJ2-2; D unresolved. The germline V gene has CDR1 SEHNR and CDR2 FQNEAQ (reference sequence). V lost 4 bases and J lost 1, with 7 bases in between. The length of the CDR3 is 14 residues. CDR3 loop: CASSSRQNTGELFF. The DNA for the CDR3 is TGTGCCAGCAGCTCCAGACAGAACACCGGGGAGCTGTTTTTT.

CDR3 sequence reads: CASTRQGRDTQYF. DNA of the CDR3: TGCGCCAGCACCCGACAGGGGCGGGATACGCAGTATTTT. This chain uses TRBV5-1 with TRBJ2-3, with 8 nucleotides matching TRBD1. The CDR3 covers 13 residues. V dropped 6 bases and J dropped 6; count of bases not matched to a gene: 6. Germline V gives CDR1 SGHRS, CDR2 YFSETQ.

The J gene is TRBJ2-7, the V gene TRBV25-1; D uncertain. The CDR3 runs to 13 residues. Trimming shortened V by 5 bases and J by 2 bases, and 10 bases separated the two germline ends. Germline V gene lookup returns CDR1 MGHDK and CDR2 SYGVNS. As DNA, the CDR3 is TGTGCCAGCAGTTGGCCCGAAACCTACGAGCAGTACTTC. Protein product: CASSWPETYEQYF.

This chain joins TRBV28 and TRBJ1-1, with TRBD1 matching 10 bases. The V and J ends lost 1 base and 8 bases, in that order; junction bases with no gene match: 7. CDR3 length: 15 residues. The germline V gene encodes CDR1 MDHEN and CDR2 SYDVKM. The CDR3 loop is CASSLSGQGSPEAFF. The DNA of the CDR3 is TGTGCCAGCAGTTTATCGGGACAGGGGAGTCCGGAAGCTTTCTTT.

The CDR3 protein is CASSFRQGSYEQYF. The CDR3 DNA reads as TGTGCCAGCAGTTTCCGACAGGGATCCTACGAGCAGTACTTC. The gene calls are TRBV27 and TRBJ2-5; 7 nucleotides line up with TRBD1. The J call is doubtful: the DNA matches TRBJ2-7 better. This CDR3 is 14 amino acids long. Per the germline V gene, CDR1 is MNHEY and CDR2 is SMNVEV (reference sequence).

The chain links TRBV23-1 to TRBJ1-4; the D gene is possibly TRBD1 (5 bases). Being an ORF, TRBV23-1 has a function that is uncertain. The CDR3 length is 19 residues. The V end was cut by 0 bases, the J end by 3 bases, with 20 bases between. The CDR3 spells CASSQSYEAVPGANEKLFF. The CDR3, as DNA: TGCGCCAGCAGTCAATCGTACGAGGCAGTGCCGGGGGCTAATGAAAAACTGTTTTTT.

The chain carries TRBV7-3 and TRBJ2-3, with D maybe TRBD2 (6 bases). This CDR3 region has 15 residues. Germline V gives CDR1 SGHTA, CDR2 FQGTGA. V lost 5 bases, J lost 6 bases, and 18 bases lay in between. Written as DNA, the CDR3 is TGTGCCAGCAGCCCCCGGAGAGCGGGTCTGGATACGCAGTATTTT. It encodes CASSPRRAGLDTQYF.

Here the CDR3 DNA reads TGTGCCAGCAGCCACACACGGGGGGTCGAATACAATGAGCAGTTCTTC. Residues: CASSHTRGVEYNEQFF. The rearrangement joins TRBV14 to TRBJ2-1; 7 bases map to TRBD2. Germline V gene data show CDR1 as SGHDN and CDR2 as FVKESK. This CDR3 spans 16 amino acids. The ends lost 3 bases at V and 4 bases at J; junction bases unmatched: 9.

The chain is built from TRBV5-6 and TRBJ2-7; D may be TRBD2 (6 bases). This CDR3 spans 16 amino acids. Between the trimmed V and J ends, which lost 0 bases and 5 bases, there was a span of 18 bases. Per germline, CDR1 SGHDT and CDR2 YYEEEE. The DNA of the CDR3 is TGTGCCAGCAGCTTGGGGTTAGCGGTGCGGGGTGACGAGCAGTACTTC. Its translation: CASSLGLAVRGDEQYF.

The genes are TRBV6-5 and TRBJ2-7; tentatively, D is TRBD2 (6 bases). Germline V gives CDR1 MNHEY, CDR2 SVGAGI. The V and J ends lost 6 bases and 3 bases respectively, with 9 bases between them. CDR3 length: 12 residues. Written as DNA, the CDR3 is TGTGCCAGCAGGGACTACAGCTACGAGCAGTACTTC. Encoded protein: CASRDYSYEQYF.

This clone was detected a few times. This sequence joins TRBV28 and TRBJ1-1; no clear D. The CDR3 length is 13 residues. CDR1 and CDR2 from the germline V gene are MDHEN and SYDVKM. Trimming took 1 base from V and 5 from J, leaving 8 bases between them. The CDR3: CASSLLGRTEAFF. CDR3 coding DNA: TGTGCCAGCAGTTTATTGGGGAGGACTGAAGCTTTCTTT.

V usage is TRBV7-8 and J usage is TRBJ2-7, with D unclear. This CDR3 is 14 amino acids long. With 6 bases removed from V and 6 bases from J, the gap between germline ends came to 18 bases. Germline assignment: CDR1 SGHVS and CDR2 FQNEAQ. The CDR3 nucleotides read TGTGCCAGCAGTCTGCTAGAGCCCCCCGGCGAGCAGTACTTC. It encodes CASSLLEPPGEQYF.

V gene TRBV9 combines with J gene TRBJ2-5, with no clear D. The V end lost 0 bases, the J end lost 2 bases, and 5 bases lay between the germline ends. There are 13 residues in the CDR3. Germline CDR1 reads SGDLS; CDR2 reads YYNGEE. The CDR3 spells CASSVAQQETQYF. The CDR3 DNA reads TGTGCCAGCAGCGTAGCCCAGCAAGAGACCCAGTACTTC.

This chain uses TRBV5-1 with TRBJ1-1, with 8 positions matching TRBD1. CDR1 SGHRS and CDR2 YFSETQ come from the germline V gene. After removal of 3 bases from V and 6 bases from J, the junction contained 7 bases not matched to a gene. The CDR3 covers 14 residues. Written as DNA, the CDR3 is TGCGCCAGCAGCTCTGGACAGGGTATAGCTGAAGCTTTCTTT. It translates to CASSSGQGIAEAFF.

This rearrangement joins TRBV27 to TRBJ2-7; possible D gene TRBD2, 6 bases. The CDR3 consists of 16 residues. V shed 5 bases and J shed 2 bases, with 19 bases lying between them. In germline, CDR1 is MNHEY, CDR2 SMNVEV (reference sequence). The CDR3: CASSTTGGDPPYEQYF. The CDR3, as DNA: TGTGCCAGCAGTACCACGGGCGGGGACCCCCCCTACGAGCAGTACTTC.

The J gene is TRBJ2-7, the V gene TRBV30, with TRBD1 matching 7 bases. Germline V gives CDR1 GTSNPN, CDR2 SVGIG (reference sequence). The CDR3 spans 13 residues. V was clipped by 5 bases and J by 0 bases; unmatched bases: 4. The CDR3 nucleotides read TGTGCCTGGGGGAGACAGGGCTCCTACGAGCAGTACTTC. It specifies CAWGRQGSYEQYF.

V is TRBV6-5 and J is TRBJ2-1, with 12 bases lining up with TRBD1. The germline V gene has CDR1 MNHEY and CDR2 SVGAGI. The V gene end was trimmed by 4 bases and the J gene end by 8 bases; junction bases not matched to a gene: 6. CDR3 length: 15 amino acids. The CDR3 bases are TGTGCCAGCAGTTTCCCGGGACAGGGGGCCTATGAGCAGTTCTTC. This sequence encodes CASSFPGQGAYEQFF.

This sequence joins TRBV7-9 and TRBJ2-7, with D perhaps matching TRBD1 (6 bases). CDR3 length: 14 residues. CDR1 is SEHNR and CDR2 is FQNEAQ in the germline V gene (reference sequence). Trimming removed 1 base at V and 3 bases at J, with 10 bases between. The CDR3, as DNA: TGTGCCAGCAGCTTAGACAGGGTGGTCTACGAGCAGTACTTC. Translation gives CASSLDRVVYEQYF. Drawing the rest from reference TRBV7-9 and TRBJ2-7, the complete variable domain is DTGVSQNPRHKITKRGQNVTFRCDPISEHNRLYWYRQTLGQGPEFLTYFQNEAQLEKSRLLSDRFSAERPKGSFSTLEIQRTEQGDSAMYLCASSLDRVVYEQYFGPGTRLTVT.

This chain connects TRBV30 to TRBJ1-1; weak D call: TRBD1 (5 bases). In germline, CDR1 is GTSNPN, CDR2 SVGIG (reference sequence). Trimming left V 5 bases short and J 5 bases short, with 15 bases between. There are 13 residues in the CDR3. The CDR3 is CAWDWGGRTEAFF. CDR3 sequence (DNA): TGTGCCTGGGACTGGGGGGGGAGGACTGAAGCTTTCTTT.

This clone came up once. V is TRBV30 and J is TRBJ2-1, with a tentative D call TRBD2 (5 bases). The germline gives CDR1 GTSNPN, CDR2 SVGIG (reference sequence). V was pared by 3 bases and J by 1 base, with 10 bases between. The CDR3 totals 14 residues. The CDR3 DNA reads as TGTGCCTGGAGCGAGGGCGGTTCCTACAATGAGCAGTTCTTC. Residues: CAWSEGGSYNEQFF.

V gene TRBV11-3 combines with J gene TRBJ2-4; 8 bases map to TRBD1. The V gene end was trimmed by 5 bases and the J gene end by 0 bases; junction bases not matched to a gene: 6. CDR3 length equals 16 residues. From germline, CDR1 is SGHNT and CDR2 YENEEA. The CDR3 bases are TGTGCCAGCAGCAAAGGCACAGGGGGAGCCAAAAACATTCAGTACTTC. As protein: CASSKGTGGAKNIQYF.

This clone was detected only a few times. The rearrangement uses TRBV28 and TRBJ2-7; perhaps TRBD2 as D (7 bases). V lost 3 bases and J lost 6, with 27 bases in between. There are 18 residues in the CDR3. CDR1 MDHEN and CDR2 SYDVKM come from the germline V gene. For the CDR3, the DNA is TGTGCCAGCAGTTTGATATGGCGGGGGCCGCCAGAGTGGTGCGAGCAGTACTTC. This translates into CASSLIWRGPPEWCEQYF.